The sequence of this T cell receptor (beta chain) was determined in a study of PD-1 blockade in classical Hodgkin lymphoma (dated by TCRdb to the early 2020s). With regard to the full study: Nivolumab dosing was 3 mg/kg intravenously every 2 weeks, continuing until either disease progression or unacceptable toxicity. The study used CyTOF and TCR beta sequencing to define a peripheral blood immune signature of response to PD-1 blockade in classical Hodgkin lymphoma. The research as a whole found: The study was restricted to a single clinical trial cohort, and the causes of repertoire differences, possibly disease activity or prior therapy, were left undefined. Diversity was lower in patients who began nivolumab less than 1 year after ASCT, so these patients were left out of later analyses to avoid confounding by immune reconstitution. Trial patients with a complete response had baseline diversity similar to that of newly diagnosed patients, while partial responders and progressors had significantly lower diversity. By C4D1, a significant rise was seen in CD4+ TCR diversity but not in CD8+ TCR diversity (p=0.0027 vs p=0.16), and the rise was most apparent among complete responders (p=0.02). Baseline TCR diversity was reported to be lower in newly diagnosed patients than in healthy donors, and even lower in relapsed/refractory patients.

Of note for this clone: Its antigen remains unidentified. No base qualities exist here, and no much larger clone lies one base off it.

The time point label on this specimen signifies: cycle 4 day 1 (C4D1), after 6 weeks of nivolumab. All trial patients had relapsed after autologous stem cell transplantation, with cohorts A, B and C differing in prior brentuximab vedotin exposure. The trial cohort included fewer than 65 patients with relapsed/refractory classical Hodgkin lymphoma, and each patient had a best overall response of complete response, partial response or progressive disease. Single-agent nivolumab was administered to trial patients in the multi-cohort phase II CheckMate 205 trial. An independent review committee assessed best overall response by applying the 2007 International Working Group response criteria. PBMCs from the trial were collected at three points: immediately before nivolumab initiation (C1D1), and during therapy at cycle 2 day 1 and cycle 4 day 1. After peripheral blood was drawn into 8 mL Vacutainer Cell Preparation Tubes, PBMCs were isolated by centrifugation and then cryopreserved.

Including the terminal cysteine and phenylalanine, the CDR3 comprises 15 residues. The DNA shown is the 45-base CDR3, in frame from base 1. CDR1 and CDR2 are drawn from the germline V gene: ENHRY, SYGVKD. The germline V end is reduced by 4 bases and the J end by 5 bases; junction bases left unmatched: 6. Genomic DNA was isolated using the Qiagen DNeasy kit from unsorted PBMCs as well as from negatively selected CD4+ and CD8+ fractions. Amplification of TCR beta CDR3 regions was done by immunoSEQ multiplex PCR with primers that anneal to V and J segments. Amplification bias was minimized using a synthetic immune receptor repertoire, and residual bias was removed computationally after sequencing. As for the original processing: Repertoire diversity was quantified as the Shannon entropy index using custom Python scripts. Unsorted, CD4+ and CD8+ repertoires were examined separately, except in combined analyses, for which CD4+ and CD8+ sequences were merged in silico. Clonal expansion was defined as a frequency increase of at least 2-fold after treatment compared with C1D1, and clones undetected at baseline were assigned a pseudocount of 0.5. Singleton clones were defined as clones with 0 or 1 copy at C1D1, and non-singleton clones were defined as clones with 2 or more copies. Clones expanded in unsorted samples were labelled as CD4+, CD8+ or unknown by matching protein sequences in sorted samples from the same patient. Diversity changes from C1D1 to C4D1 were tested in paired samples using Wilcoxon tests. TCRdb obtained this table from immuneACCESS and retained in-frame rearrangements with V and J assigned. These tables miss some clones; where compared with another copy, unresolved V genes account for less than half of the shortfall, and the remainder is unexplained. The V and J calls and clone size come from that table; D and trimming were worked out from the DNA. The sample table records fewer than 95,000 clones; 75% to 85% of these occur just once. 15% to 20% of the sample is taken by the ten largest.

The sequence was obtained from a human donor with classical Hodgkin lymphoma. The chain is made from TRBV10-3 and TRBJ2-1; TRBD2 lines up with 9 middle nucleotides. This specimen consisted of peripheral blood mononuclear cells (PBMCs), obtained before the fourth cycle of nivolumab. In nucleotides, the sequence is TGTGCCATCAGTGTGCGGGAGGGCCTAAACAATGAGCAGTTCTTC. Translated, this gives CAISVREGLNNEQFF.